A single TCR beta chain is shown here with its context. Its antigen remains unidentified. 60 Vbeta and 13 Jbeta primers were used in PCR. TCRdb's table, derived via immunoSEQ multiplex PCR, lists solely in-frame clones and lacks some. The sample records 140,000 or so clones, roughly three fifths being singletons. Per the germline V gene, CDR1 is SGHNT and CDR2 is YYREEE (reference sequence). Trimming removed 6 bases from V and 6 bases from J, with 21 bases in between. The CDR3 is 15 amino acids. The sample is drawn from a study of cytomegalovirus exposure and HLA in healthy donors. Study information: Findings of an earlier analysis included 90 million to 120 million unique TCR beta sequences from 190 million or so T cells. Study-wide results and caveats: A later analysis found that most CMV-associated TCR beta chains appeared HLA-restricted. Confirmation in vitro established that three CMV-associated chains were specific for CMV antigens.

The sample consisted of PBMCs. The chain couples TRBV5-4 to TRBJ1-1, with D possibly matching TRBD1 (5 bases). The clonotype originates from a male donor in good health and CMV-seronegative. CDR3 amino acids: CASTTDLGAQAEAFF. DNA of the CDR3: TGTGCCAGCACCACGGATCTTGGGGCGCAGGCTGAAGCTTTCTTT.